These 31 T cell receptor beta chains were all obtained from the same sample, sequenced in a study of T cell responses to AZD1222 COVID-19 vaccine. The data were produced by immunoSEQ multiplex PCR, yet TCRdb's version contains in-frame clones alone and is incomplete. The table shows 130,000 or so clones, with 85% to 90% occurring only once. This specimen was peripheral blood, taken on day 0 of AZD1222 vaccination. The receptors were gathered from an adult in good health.

V is TRBV7-9 and J is TRBJ2-7, with 9 bases identical to TRBD1. Trimming removed 4 bases from V and 3 bases from J; junction bases left unmatched: 7. This CDR3 has 15 residues. Germline V CDR1 and CDR2: SEHNR, FQNEAQ (reference sequence). For the CDR3, the DNA is TGTGCCAGCAGCTCAATGGGGGGACAGGGCTACGAGCAGTACTTC. Protein sequence: CASSSMGGQGYEQYF.

The chain links TRBV19 to TRBJ2-6, with unresolved D. This CDR3 has 15 residues. The germline V and J ends were trimmed by 2 bases and 1 base, with 6 bases remaining between them. From germline, CDR1 is LNHDA and CDR2 SQIVND (reference sequence). In nucleotides, the CDR3 is TGTGCCAGTAGTATAATGGGGTCTGGGGCCAACGTCCTGACTTTC. It codes for CASSIMGSGANVLTF.

The chain employs TRBV7-2 and TRBJ1-6; the match to TRBD1 covers 7 bases. Germline lookup yields CDR1 SGHTA and CDR2 FQGNSA. The CDR3 length is 16 residues. The V segment lost 1 base and the J segment 10 bases; nucleotides outside the gene matches: 10. The CDR3 reads CASSLGPGQWRSPLHF. CDR3 in DNA: TGTGCCAGCAGCTTAGGACCGGGACAGTGGAGATCACCCCTCCACTTT.

The rearrangement joins TRBV5-6 to TRBJ2-1; TRBD1 matches at 8 bases. V shed 4 bases, J shed 14 bases, and the junction held 5 bases outside the gene matches. Germline values: CDR1 SGHDT, CDR2 YYEEEE. The CDR3 loop spans 11 amino acids. CDR3 sequence (DNA): TGTGCCAGCAGCCTAGGACAGGGAGAGTTCTTC. The encoded protein is CASSLGQGEFF.

This clone was counted once. This chain uses TRBV19 with TRBJ2-1, with unresolved D. V lost 3 bases and J 2 bases, leaving 5 bases between the germline ends. Germline assignment: CDR1 LNHDA and CDR2 SQIVND (reference sequence). The CDR3 spans 13 residues. CDR3 sequence reads: CASSMVPYNEQFF. Here the CDR3 DNA reads TGTGCCAGTAGTATGGTCCCCTACAATGAGCAGTTCTTC. The whole variable domain, filled in from reference TRBV19 and TRBJ2-1, reads DGGITQSPKYLFRKEGQNVTLSCEQNLNHDAMYWYRQDPGQGLRLIYYSQIVNDFQKGDIAEGYSVSREKKESFPLTVTSAQKNPTAFYLCASSMVPYNEQFFGPGTRLTVL.

This CDR3 is CASSVSSSYEQYF. The CDR3 DNA follows: TGTGCTAGTAGTGTCTCGAGCTCCTACGAGCAGTACTTC. The rearrangement joins TRBV12-5 to TRBJ2-7; no clear D gene. The germline gives CDR1 LGHNT, CDR2 FRNRAP. V lost 8 bases to trimming and J lost 0 bases, with 11 bases between them. This CDR3 region has 13 residues.

The rearrangement links TRBV10-3 to TRBJ2-5; no clear D. The germline V gene encodes CDR1 ENHRY and CDR2 SYGVKD. Trimming removed 3 bases at V and 0 bases at J, with 8 bases between. CDR3 length: 14 residues. The CDR3 coding sequence is TGTGCCATCAGTGACCTCTCAGACCAAGAGACCCAGTACTTC. Translation gives CAISDLSDQETQYF.

This clone was recorded only once. The chain couples TRBV7-9 to TRBJ2-5; no reliable D call. This CDR3 comprises 14 residues. With 5 bases removed from V and 5 bases from J, the gap between germline ends came to 15 bases. Germline values: CDR1 SEHNR, CDR2 FQNEAQ (reference sequence). The CDR3 DNA reads TGTGCCAGCAGCCGGGCCCCCCGGACGGAGACCCAGTACTTC. It encodes CASSRAPRTETQYF.

This sequence joins TRBV6-2 or TRBV6-3 and TRBJ2-5, with 9 nucleotides matching TRBD2. V lost 5 bases to trimming and J lost 6 bases; unmatched junction nucleotides: 13. The germline CDR1 and CDR2 sequences are MNHEY and SVGEGT. CDR3 size: 16 residues. CDR3 bases: TGTGCCAGCAGTGGGGGTTTGCGGGAGGGTCAGAAGACCCAGTACTTC. The encoded protein is CASSGGLREGQKTQYF.

The CDR3 loop is CASSRIQGHSGNTIYF. The CDR3 DNA reads as TGTGCCAGCAGCAGAATACAGGGTCACTCTGGAAACACCATATATTTT. This chain links TRBV11-2 with TRBJ1-3, with a weak D call TRBD1 (6 bases). Per germline, CDR1 SGHAT and CDR2 FQNNGV. V lost 5 bases and J 0 bases, leaving 14 bases between the germline ends. The CDR3 has 16 residues.

The V and J genes are TRBV4-3 and TRBJ2-5; D possibly corresponds to TRBD2 (5 bases). Trimming cost V 0 bases and J 5 bases, with 13 bases left between them. Germline values: CDR1 LGHNA, CDR2 YSLEER. This CDR3 is 15 amino acids long. The CDR3 spells CASSQDLTSRETQYF. In DNA form, the CDR3 reads TGCGCCAGCAGCCAAGACTTAACTAGTAGGGAGACCCAGTACTTC.

This chain connects TRBV2 to TRBJ2-5; 7 bases are shared with TRBD1. Germline trimming cut 3 bases from V and 2 bases from J; bases unmatched to any gene: 9. Germline CDR1 SNHLY, CDR2 FYNNEI. The CDR3 runs to 16 residues. The CDR3 sequence: CASSDRDSFPQETQYF. The CDR3 DNA reads as TGTGCCAGCAGTGATCGGGACAGTTTTCCACAAGAGACCCAGTACTTC.

CDR3 in DNA: TGTGCCAGCAGCTTGAATAGTGTCACGAACACTGAAGCTTTCTTT. It translates to CASSLNSVTNTEAFF. The chain recombines TRBV5-5 with TRBJ1-1; D uncertain. Germline-derived CDR1 and CDR2 are SGHKS and YYEKEE (reference sequence). This CDR3 is 15 amino acids long. The V end was cut by 1 base, the J end by 1 base, with 11 bases between.

The chain is built from TRBV6-4 and TRBJ1-1; no firm D call. The CDR3 has 13 residues. The V gene lost 6 bases and the J gene lost 3 bases, with 11 bases spanning the gap. CDR1 is MRHNA and CDR2 is SNTAGT in the germline V gene. The CDR3 DNA reads TGTGCCAGCAGCGCTGACAAATACACTGAAGCTTTCTTT. Translated: CASSADKYTEAFF.

This chain joins TRBV28 and TRBJ1-2; D not certain. Germline values: CDR1 MDHEN, CDR2 SYDVKM. With 2 bases removed from V and 1 base from J, the gap between germline ends came to 11 bases. This CDR3 contains 15 residues. In DNA, the CDR3 is TGTGCCAGCAGTTTACCGGACCGACTTAACTATGGCTACACCTTC. Its protein is CASSLPDRLNYGYTF.

The rearrangement joins TRBV19 to TRBJ2-1, with no clear D. CDR1 is LNHDA and CDR2 is SQIVND in the germline V gene (reference sequence). CDR3 length: 13 amino acids. V lost 5 bases to trimming and J lost 2 bases, with 7 bases between them. In nucleotides, the CDR3 is TGTGCCAGTAGTTCGGGCCCCTACAATGAGCAGTTCTTC. The encoded protein is CASSSGPYNEQFF.

The genes are TRBV9 and TRBJ2-2, with 11 positions matching TRBD2. Germline V gene lookup returns CDR1 SGDLS and CDR2 YYNGEE. The V and J ends lost 0 bases and 4 bases, in that order; junction bases with no gene match: 5. The CDR3 spans 17 residues. The CDR3 spells CASSVATLAGGTGELFF. The CDR3 region has the DNA TGTGCCAGCAGCGTAGCTACGCTAGCGGGAGGCACCGGGGAGCTGTTTTTT. The full variable domain, in which reference TRBV9 and TRBJ2-2 provide the parts outside the CDR3, is DSGVTQTPKHLITATGQRVTLRCSPRSGDLSVYWYQQSLDQGLQFLIQYYNGEERAKGNILERFSAQQFPDLHSELNLSSLELGDSALYFCASSVATLAGGTGELFFGEGSRLTVL.

The V and J genes are TRBV6-2 or TRBV6-3 and TRBJ2-3; perhaps D is TRBD1 or TRBD2 (5 bases each). Trimming cost V 5 bases and J 2 bases, with 8 bases left between them. The germline gives CDR1 MNHEY, CDR2 SVGEGT. CDR3 length: 13 amino acids. The CDR3 DNA follows: TGTGCCAGCAGTCACGGGGCCACAGATACGCAGTATTTT. This codes for CASSHGATDTQYF.

V usage is TRBV4-3 and J usage is TRBJ1-5; D uncertain. Trimming removed 0 bases from V and 6 bases from J, with 12 bases in between. The V gene's germline CDR1 is LGHNA and CDR2 YSLEER. CDR3 size: 15 residues. CDR3 region: CASSQDIGLAQPQHF. In DNA form, the CDR3 reads TGCGCCAGCAGCCAAGATATCGGGCTGGCTCAGCCCCAGCATTTT.

The chain combines TRBV4-2 with TRBJ1-2; TRBD1 agrees at 8 bases. The V gene end was trimmed by 0 bases and the J gene end by 7 bases; junction bases not matched to a gene: 7. This CDR3 contains 15 residues. Germline lookup yields CDR1 LGHNA and CDR2 YNFKEQ. In DNA form, the CDR3 reads TGTGCCAGCAGCCAAGACCACGACAGGGGATCTGGCTACACCTTC. This sequence encodes CASSQDHDRGSGYTF.

The V gene is TRBV7-9, the J gene TRBJ1-6; maybe TRBD1 (6 bases). The CDR3 runs to 14 residues. Deletions cut 6 bases from V and 13 bases from J, with 19 bases between. Germline assignment: CDR1 SEHNR and CDR2 FQNEAQ (reference sequence). Here the CDR3 DNA reads TGTGCCAGCAGTTTAAGTGGGGGACATACCCCCCTCCACTTT. Translating gives CASSLSGGHTPLHF.

This sequence joins TRBV10-3 and TRBJ1-4; 8 nucleotides align to TRBD1. Germline V gene lookup returns CDR1 ENHRY and CDR2 SYGVKD. Trimming at V came to 4 bases and at J to 8 bases, leaving 6 bases not matched to a gene. The CDR3 consists of 14 residues. The CDR3 bases are TGTGCCATCAGTGCGACAGGGGATCAGGAAAAACTGTTTTTT. Translating it yields CAISATGDQEKLFF.

The chain has TRBV15 and TRBJ1-4; D possibly corresponds to TRBD1 (5 bases). Germline lookup yields CDR1 LNHNV and CDR2 YYDKDF (reference sequence). Trimming shortened V by 0 bases and J by 3 bases, and 8 bases separated the two germline ends. The CDR3 totals 15 residues. Here the CDR3 DNA reads TGTGCCACCAGCAGAGAGGGGGGGTCTAATGAAAAACTGTTTTTT. Protein: CATSREGGSNEKLFF.

This clone was picked up one time. The chain carries TRBV18 and TRBJ2-7; the D call may be TRBD1 or TRBD2 (5 bases each). V was pared by 4 bases and J by 1 base, with 8 bases between. Germline-derived CDR1 and CDR2 are KGHSH and LQKENI. This CDR3 has 13 amino acids. CDR3 in DNA: TGTGCCAGCTCACGGGGGACGTCCTACGAGCAGTACTTC. Translation gives CASSRGTSYEQYF.

The chain links TRBV5-5 to TRBJ1-1; D gene ambiguous. V was pared by 6 bases and J by 0 bases, with 15 bases between. Germline-derived CDR1 and CDR2 are SGHKS and YYEKEE (reference sequence). CDR3 length: 15 amino acids. CDR3 sequence: CASTRAGVVNTEAFF. Written as DNA, the CDR3 is TGTGCCAGCACCCGGGCCGGGGTCGTGAACACTGAAGCTTTCTTT. Using reference TRBV5-5 and TRBJ1-1 for the parts outside the CDR3, the full variable domain is DAGVTQSPTHLIKTRGQQVTLRCSPISGHKSVSWYQQVLGQGPQFIFQYYEKEERGRGNFPDRFSARQFPNYSSELNVNALLLGDSALYLCASTRAGVVNTEAFFGQGTRLTVV.

The chain employs TRBV14 and TRBJ1-6; D unresolved. This CDR3 contains 15 residues. V was trimmed by 4 bases and J by 2 bases, leaving 9 bases between them. Germline values: CDR1 SGHDN, CDR2 FVKESK. The CDR3 bases are TGTGCCAGCAGCCTGGGGTGGGCCTATAATTCACCCCTCCACTTT. Translated, it gives CASSLGWAYNSPLHF.

The rearrangement uses TRBV2 and TRBJ2-6; 13 bases match TRBD2. V dropped 7 bases and J dropped 3; count of bases not matched to a gene: 6. Germline CDR1 SNHLY, CDR2 FYNNEI. The length of the CDR3 is 17 residues. In nucleotides, the CDR3 is TGTGCCAGCAAGTGGACTAGCGGGAGTGGTGGGGCCAACGTCCTGACTTTC. Translation gives CASKWTSGSGGANVLTF.

The CDR3 protein is CASSLGQYNQPQHF. CDR3 nucleotides: TGTGCCAGCAGTTTAGGGCAGTACAATCAGCCCCAGCATTTT. This sequence joins TRBV27 and TRBJ1-5; D is undetermined. The CDR3 has 14 residues. Germline V gene data show CDR1 as MNHEY and CDR2 as SMNVEV (reference sequence). V gave up 2 bases and J gave up 3 bases, with 8 bases separating them.

V gene TRBV28 combines with J gene TRBJ1-3; no definite D call. CDR1 and CDR2 from the germline V gene are MDHEN and SYDVKM. V was pared by 3 bases and J by 2 bases, with 8 bases between. The CDR3 loop spans 14 amino acids. DNA for the CDR3: TGTGCCAGCAGTTTCTCCGGAACTGGAAACACCATATATTTT. Encoded protein: CASSFSGTGNTIYF. Full variable domain (remainder filled in from reference TRBV28 and TRBJ1-3): DVKVTQSSRYLVKRTGEKVFLECVQDMDHENMFWYRQDPGLGLRLIYFSYDVKMKEKGDIPEGYSVSREKKERFSLILESASTNQTSMYLCASSFSGTGNTIYFGEGSWLTVV.

This chain links TRBV12-3 or TRBV12-4 with TRBJ2-7; 7 nucleotides line up with TRBD1. This CDR3 contains 13 residues. The V gene end was trimmed by 5 bases and the J gene end by 4 bases; junction bases not matched to a gene: 5. In DNA form, the CDR3 reads TGTGCCAGCAGTCCGACAGGGTATTACGAGCAGTACTTC. As protein: CASSPTGYYEQYF.

The V gene is TRBV4-2, the J gene TRBJ1-6; no clear D gene. The germline gives CDR1 LGHNA, CDR2 YNFKEQ. V was trimmed by 2 bases and J by 8 bases, leaving 7 bases between them. This CDR3 comprises 13 residues. The CDR3 sequence: CASSQWQDSPLHF. DNA of the CDR3: TGTGCCAGCAGCCAATGGCAGGATTCACCCCTCCACTTT.